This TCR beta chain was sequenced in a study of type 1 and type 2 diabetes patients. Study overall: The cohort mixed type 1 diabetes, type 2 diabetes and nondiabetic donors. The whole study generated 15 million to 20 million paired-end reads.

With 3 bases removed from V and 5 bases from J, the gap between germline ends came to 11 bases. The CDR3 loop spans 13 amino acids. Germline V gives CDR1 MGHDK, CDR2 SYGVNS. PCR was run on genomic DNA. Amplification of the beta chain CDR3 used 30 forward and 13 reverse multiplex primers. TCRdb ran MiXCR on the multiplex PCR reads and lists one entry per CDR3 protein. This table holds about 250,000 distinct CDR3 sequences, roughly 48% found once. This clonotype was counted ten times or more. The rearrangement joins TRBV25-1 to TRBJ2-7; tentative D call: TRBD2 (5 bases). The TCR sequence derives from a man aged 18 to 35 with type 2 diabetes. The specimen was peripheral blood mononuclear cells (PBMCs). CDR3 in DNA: TGTGCCAGCAGTGATACTCTCGGGGACGAGCAGTACTTC. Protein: CASSDTLGDEQYF.